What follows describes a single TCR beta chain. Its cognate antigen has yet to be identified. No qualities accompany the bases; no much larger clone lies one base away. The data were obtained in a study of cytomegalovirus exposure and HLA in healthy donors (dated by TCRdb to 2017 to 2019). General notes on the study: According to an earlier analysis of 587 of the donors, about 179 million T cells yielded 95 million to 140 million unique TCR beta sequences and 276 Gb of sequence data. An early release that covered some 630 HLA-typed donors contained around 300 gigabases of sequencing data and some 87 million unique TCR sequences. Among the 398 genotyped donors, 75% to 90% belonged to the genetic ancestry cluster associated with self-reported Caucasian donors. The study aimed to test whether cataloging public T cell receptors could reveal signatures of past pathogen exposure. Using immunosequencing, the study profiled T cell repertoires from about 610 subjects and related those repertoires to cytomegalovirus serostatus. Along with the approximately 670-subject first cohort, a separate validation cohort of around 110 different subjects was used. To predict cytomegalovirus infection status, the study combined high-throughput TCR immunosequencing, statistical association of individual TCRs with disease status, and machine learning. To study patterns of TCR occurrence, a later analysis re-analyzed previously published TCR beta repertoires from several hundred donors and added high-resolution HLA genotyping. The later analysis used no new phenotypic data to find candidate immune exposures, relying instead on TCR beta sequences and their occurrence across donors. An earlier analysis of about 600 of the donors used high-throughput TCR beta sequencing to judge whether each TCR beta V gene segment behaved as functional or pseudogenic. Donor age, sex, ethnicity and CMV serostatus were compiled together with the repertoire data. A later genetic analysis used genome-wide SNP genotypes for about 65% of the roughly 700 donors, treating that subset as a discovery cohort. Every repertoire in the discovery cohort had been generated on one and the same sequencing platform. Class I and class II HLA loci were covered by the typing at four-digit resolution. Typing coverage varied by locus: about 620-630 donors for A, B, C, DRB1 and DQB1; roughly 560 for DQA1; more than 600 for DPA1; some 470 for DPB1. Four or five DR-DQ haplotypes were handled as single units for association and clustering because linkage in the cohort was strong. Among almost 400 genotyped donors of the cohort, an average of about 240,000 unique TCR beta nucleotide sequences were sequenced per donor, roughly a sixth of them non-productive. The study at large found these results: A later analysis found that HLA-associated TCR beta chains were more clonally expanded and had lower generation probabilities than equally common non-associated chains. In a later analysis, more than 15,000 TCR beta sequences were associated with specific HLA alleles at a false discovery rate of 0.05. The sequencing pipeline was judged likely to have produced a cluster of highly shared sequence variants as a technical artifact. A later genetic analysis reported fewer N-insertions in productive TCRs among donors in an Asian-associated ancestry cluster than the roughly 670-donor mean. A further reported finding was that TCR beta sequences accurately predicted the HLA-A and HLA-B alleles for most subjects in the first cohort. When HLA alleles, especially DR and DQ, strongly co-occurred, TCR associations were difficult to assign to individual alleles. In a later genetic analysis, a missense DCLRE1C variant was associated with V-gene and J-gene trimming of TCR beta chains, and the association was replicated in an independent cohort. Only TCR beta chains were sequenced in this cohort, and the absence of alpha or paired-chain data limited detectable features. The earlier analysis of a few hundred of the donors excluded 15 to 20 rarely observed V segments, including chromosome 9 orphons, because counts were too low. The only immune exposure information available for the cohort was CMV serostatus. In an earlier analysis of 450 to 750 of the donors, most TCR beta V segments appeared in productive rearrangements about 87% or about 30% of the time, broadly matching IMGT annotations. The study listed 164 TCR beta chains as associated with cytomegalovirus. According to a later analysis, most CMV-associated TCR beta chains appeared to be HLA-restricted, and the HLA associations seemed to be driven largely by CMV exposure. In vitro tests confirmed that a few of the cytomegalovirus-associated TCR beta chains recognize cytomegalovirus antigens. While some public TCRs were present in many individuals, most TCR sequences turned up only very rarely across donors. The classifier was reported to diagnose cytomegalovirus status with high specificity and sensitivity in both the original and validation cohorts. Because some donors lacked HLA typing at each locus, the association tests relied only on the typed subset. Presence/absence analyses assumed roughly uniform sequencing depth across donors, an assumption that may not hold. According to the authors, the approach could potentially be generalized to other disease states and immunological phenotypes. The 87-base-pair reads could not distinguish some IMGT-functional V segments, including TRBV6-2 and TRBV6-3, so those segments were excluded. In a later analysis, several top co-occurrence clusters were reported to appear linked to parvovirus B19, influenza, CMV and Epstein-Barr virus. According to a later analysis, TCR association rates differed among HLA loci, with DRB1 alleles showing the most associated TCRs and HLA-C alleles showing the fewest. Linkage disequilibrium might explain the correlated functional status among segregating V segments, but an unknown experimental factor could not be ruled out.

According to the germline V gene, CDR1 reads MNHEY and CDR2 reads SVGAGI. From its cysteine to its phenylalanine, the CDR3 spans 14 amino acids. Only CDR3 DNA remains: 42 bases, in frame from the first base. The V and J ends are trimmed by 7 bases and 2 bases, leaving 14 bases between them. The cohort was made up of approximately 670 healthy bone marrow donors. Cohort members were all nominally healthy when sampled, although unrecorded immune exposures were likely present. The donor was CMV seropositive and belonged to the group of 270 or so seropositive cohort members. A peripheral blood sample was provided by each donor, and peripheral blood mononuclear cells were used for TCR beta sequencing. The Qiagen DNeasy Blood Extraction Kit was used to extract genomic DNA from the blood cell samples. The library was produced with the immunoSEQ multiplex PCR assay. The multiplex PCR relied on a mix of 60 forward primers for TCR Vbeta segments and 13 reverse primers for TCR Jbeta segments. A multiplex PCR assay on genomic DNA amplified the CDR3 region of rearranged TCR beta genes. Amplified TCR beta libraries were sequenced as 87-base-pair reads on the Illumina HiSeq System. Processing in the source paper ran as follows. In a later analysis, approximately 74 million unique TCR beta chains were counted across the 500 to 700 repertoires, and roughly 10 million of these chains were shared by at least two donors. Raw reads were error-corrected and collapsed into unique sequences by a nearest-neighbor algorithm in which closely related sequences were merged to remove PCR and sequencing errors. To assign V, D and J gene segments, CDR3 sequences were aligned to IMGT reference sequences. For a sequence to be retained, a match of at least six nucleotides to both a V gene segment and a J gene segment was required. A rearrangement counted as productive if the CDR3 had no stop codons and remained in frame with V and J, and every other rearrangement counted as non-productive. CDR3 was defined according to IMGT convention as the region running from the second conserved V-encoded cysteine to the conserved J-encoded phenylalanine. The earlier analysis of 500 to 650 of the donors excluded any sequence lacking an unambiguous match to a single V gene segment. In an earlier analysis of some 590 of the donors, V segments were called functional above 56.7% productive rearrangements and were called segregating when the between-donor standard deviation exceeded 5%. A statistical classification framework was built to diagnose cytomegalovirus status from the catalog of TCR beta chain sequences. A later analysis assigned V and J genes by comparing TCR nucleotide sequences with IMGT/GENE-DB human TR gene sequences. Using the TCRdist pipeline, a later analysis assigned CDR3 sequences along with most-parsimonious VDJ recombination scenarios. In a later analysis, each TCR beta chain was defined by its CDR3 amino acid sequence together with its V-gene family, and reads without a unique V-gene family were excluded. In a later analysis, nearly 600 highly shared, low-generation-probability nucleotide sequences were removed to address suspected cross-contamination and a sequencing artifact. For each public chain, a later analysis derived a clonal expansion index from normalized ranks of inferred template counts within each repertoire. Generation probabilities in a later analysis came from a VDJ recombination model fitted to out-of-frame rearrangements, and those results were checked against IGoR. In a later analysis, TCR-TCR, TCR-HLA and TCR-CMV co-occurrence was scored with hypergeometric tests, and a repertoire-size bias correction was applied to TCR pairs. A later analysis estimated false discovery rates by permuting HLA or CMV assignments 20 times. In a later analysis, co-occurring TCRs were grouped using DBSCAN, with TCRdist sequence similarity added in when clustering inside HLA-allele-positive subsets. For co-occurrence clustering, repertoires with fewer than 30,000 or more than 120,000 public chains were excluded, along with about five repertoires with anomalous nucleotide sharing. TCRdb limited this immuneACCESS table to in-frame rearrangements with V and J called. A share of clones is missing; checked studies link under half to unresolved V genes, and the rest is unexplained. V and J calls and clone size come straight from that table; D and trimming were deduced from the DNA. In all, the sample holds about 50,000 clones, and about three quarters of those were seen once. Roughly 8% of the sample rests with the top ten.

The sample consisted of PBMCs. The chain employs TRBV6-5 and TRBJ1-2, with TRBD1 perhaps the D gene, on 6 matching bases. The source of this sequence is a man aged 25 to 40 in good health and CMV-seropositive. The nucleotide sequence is TGTGCCAGCACTTATGGGGGCGGGAACTATGGCTACACCTTC. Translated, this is CASTYGGGNYGYTF.